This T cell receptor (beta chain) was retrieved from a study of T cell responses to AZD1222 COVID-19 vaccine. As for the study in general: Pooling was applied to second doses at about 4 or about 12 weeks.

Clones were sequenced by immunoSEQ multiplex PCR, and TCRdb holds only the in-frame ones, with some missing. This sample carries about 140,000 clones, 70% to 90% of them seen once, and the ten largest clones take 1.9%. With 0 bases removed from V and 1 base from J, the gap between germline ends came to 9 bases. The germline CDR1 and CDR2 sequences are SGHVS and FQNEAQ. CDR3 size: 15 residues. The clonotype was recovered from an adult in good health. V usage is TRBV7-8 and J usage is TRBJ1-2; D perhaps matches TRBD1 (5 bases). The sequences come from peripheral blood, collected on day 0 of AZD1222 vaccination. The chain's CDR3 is CASSLAGRDNYGYTF. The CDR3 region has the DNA TGTGCCAGCAGCTTAGCCGGCAGGGATAACTATGGCTACACCTTC.